This T cell receptor beta chain appears in the sequencing data of a study of persistence of HIV-infected CD4 T cells (dated by TCRdb to 2018 to 2020). Broadly, across the study: The study isolated CMV- and HIV-1 Gag-responding CD4+ T cells from ART-treated individuals to examine antigen-driven clonal expansion of HIV-1-infected cells. Peripheral blood samples of up to roughly 180 mL were obtained at multiple time points, with the exception of two participants, for whom leukapheresis was performed at a single time point. The clonality of all cells in each sorted population was assessed by TCRbeta sequencing, whereas the clonality of infected cells was assessed by proviral sequencing. Cross-participant TCR cluster analysis included under ten participants for CMV and over five participants for Gag. Participants had been on suppressive ART for a median of around 8 years.

The immunoSEQ hsTCRB assay version 4, run in survey mode, was used to sequence TCRbeta repertoires from genomic DNA. Genomic DNA was diluted to about 10 ng/uL, using up to 1 ug per sample for TCRbeta sequencing. Per the original workflow: TCRbeta data analysis was done in ImmunoSeq Analyzer 3.0, and diversity was calculated on productive nucleotide rearrangements. Using the Immunarch R package, lower-bound TCR diversity was estimated with the improved Chao index and clonality was estimated with the Gini coefficient. Nucleotide rearrangements that differed but encoded the same CDR3beta amino acid sequence were counted as separate clonotypes. Differential abundance analysis found TCRbeta sequences that were significantly enriched in antigen-responding cells compared with anti-CD3/anti-CD28-activated cells. GLIPH2 clustered TCRs by predicted peptide-MHC specificity, both within individual participants and across merged participant data sets. Imported from immuneACCESS, the table was reduced by TCRdb to in-frame sequences with V and J called. These copies leave out some clones; in studies compared against another copy, an unresolved V gene accounts for under half, and the cause of the remainder is not known. V, J and clone size were drawn from that table, and D and trimming were deduced from the DNA. A total of tens of thousands of clones appear in this sample, around 76% of them only once. Around 6.6% of the sample goes to the ten largest clones.

Points the paper makes about the study in general: The study involved few individuals and tested only a limited range of antigens. Antigen-responding cells were enriched for degenerate expanded CDR3beta sequences, which suggests convergent selection of CD4+ responses to CMV and Gag. Bulk TCR analyses could not be limited to the rare CMV-responding cells that actually contained HIV-1 proviruses. TCR oligoclonality correlated with proviral oligoclonality within the same sorted populations. Significantly lower TCRbeta richness was observed in CMV- and Gag-responding cells than in anti-CD3/anti-CD28-responding cells, and higher oligoclonality was observed in CMV-responding cells than in CD3/CD28-stimulated and Gag-responding cells.

A word on this clone: Its cognate antigen has yet to be identified. No clone much larger than this one lies a single base away; base qualities are absent.

The CDR3 covers 18 residues, taking in both the cysteine and the phenylalanine. Only the CDR3 portion is preserved as DNA: 54 bases, with reading frame beginning at the first base. V ends up 2 bases short and J 5 bases short, with an unmatched junction base count of 13. CDR1 LGHDT and CDR2 YNNKEL are derived from the germline V gene (reference sequence). The treatment or condition tag for this specimen amounts to: suppressive antiretroviral therapy. Lysates of CMV-infected fibroblasts were used at about 11 ug/mL for cell stimulation. Nonresponding CD40L-negative CD69-negative CD45RO-high memory CD4+ T cells were sorted as memory populations depleted of antigen-responding cells. HIV-1-infected adults in whom suppressive ART had been started during chronic infection were enrolled as participants. Plasma HIV-1 RNA had been undetectable (below 50 copies/mL) in participants for at least 4 years. To be included, a participant needed positive CMV serology and a CD4+ T cell count above 400 cells/uL. Before stimulation, PBMCs were isolated using density centrifugation and depleted of CD8+ T cells. CD8-depleted PBMCs were stimulated for around 20 hours with anti-CD28/CD49d costimulation, CD40-blocking antibody and enfuvirtide to prevent new infections. Sorting was done on either a Beckman Coulter MoFlo Legacy or an XDP sorter, and propidium iodide was used to exclude dead cells. The QIAamp DNA Mini Kit was used for genomic DNA extraction from samples above one million cells, and the Quick-DNA Microprep Kit was used otherwise.

The sample here was CD4+ T cells sorted from PBMCs after approximately 20-hour stimulation, taken from a patient who received antiretroviral therapy. The cell subset or site tag for this specimen amounts to: CD40L-CD69- CD45RO-high memory CD4 T cells not responding to CMV lysate. This sequence uses TRBV3-1 (or the pseudogene TRBV3-2) and TRBJ2-1; the central 9 bases match TRBD2. This clonotype was sampled from an adult woman with HIV who was CMV-seropositive. This receptor carries the CDR3 CASSQSGGLAGSHNEQFF. At the DNA level, the sequence is TGTGCCAGCAGCCAATCTGGAGGTCTAGCGGGATCCCACAATGAGCAGTTCTTC.